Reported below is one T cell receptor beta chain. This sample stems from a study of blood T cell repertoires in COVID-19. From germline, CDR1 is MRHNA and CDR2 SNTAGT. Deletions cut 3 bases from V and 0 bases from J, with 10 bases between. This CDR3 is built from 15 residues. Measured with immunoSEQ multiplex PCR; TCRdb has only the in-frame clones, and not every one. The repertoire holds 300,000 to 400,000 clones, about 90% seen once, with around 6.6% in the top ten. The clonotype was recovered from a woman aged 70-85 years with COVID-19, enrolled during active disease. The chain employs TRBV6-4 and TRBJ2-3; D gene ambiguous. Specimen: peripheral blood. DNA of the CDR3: TGTGCCAGCAGTGAAGCAGGTGGGAGCACAGATACGCAGTATTTT. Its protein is CASSEAGGSTDTQYF.